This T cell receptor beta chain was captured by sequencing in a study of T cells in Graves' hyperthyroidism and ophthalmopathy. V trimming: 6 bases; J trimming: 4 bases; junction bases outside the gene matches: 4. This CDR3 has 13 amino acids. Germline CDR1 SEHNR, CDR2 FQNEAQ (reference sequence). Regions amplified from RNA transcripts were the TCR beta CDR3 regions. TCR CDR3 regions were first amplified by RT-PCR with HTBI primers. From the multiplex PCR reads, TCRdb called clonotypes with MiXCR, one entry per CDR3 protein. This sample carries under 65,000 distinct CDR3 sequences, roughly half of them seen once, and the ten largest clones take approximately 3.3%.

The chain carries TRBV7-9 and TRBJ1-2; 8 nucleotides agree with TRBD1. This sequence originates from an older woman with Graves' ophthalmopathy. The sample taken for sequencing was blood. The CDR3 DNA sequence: TGTGCCAGCAGACCTGGACAGGGCTATGGCTACACCTTC. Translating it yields CASRPGQGYGYTF.